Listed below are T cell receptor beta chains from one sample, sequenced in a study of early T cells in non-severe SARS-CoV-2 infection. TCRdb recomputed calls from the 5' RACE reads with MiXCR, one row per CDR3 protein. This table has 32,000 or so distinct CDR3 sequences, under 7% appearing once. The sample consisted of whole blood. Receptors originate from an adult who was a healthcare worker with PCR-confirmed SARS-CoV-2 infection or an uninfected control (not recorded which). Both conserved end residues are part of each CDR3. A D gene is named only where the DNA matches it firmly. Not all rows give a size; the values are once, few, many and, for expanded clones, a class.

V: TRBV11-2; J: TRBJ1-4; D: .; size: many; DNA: TGTGCCAGCAGCTTTCCTGGGACCTTGGCAGAAAAACTGTTTTTT; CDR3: CASSFPGTLAEKLFF
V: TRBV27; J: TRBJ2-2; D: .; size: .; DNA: TGTGCCAGCAGTTTAAAGTGGCTTAGCGGAGGAAACACCGGGGAGCTGTTTTTT; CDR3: CASSLKWLSGGNTGELFF
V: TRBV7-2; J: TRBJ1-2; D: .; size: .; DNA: TGTGCCAGCAGCTCCCCCGGACAGCTATATGGCTACACCTTC; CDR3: CASSSPGQLYGYTF
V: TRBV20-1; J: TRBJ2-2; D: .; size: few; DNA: TGCAGTGCTAGTTGGACGGAGAACACCGGGGAGCTGTTTTTT; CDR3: CSASWTENTGELFF
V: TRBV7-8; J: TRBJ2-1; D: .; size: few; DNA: TGTGCCAGCGAACTAGCTGACTCCTACAATGAGCAGTTCTTC; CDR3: CASELADSYNEQFF
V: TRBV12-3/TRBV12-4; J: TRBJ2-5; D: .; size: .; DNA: TGTGCCAGCTTGAGAACGGAGACCCAGTACTTC; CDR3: CASLRTETQYF
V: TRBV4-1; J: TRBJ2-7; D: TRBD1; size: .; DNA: TGCGCCAGCAGCCACCTAACAGGGGTTGTGGAGCAGTACTTC; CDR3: CASSHLTGVVEQYF
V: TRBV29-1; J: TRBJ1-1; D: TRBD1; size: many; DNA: TGCAGCGCCGGCCGGACAGGGGTTTTTCGAGGTGAAGCTTTCTTT; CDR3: CSAGRTGVFRGEAFF
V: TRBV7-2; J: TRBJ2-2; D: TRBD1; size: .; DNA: TGTGCCAGCAGCTTTTCCGGGACAGGGGGTAAAACCGGGGAGCTGTTTTTT; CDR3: CASSFSGTGGKTGELFF
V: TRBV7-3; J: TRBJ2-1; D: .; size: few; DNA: TGTGCCAGCAGCCCTTCACTTAGTTTCGCTGAGCAGTTCTTC; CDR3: CASSPSLSFAEQFF
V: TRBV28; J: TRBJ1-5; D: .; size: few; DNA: TGTGCCAGCAGCGCCCTCATAGGGCATCAGCCCCAGCATTTT; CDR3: CASSALIGHQPQHF
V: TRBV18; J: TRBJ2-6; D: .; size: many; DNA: TGTGCCAGCTCGCTGGGACGGCAACTATCTGGGGCCAACGTCCTGACTTTC; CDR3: CASSLGRQLSGANVLTF
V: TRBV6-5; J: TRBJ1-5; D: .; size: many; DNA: TGTGCCAGCACCTTATCAAAGGGAGGGCCCCAGCATTTT; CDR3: CASTLSKGGPQHF
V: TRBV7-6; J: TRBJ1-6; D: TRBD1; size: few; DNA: TGTGCCAGCAGCGACAGGGGCACCAATTCACCCCTCCACTTT; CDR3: CASSDRGTNSPLHF
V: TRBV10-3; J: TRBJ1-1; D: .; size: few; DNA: TGTGCCATCAGTGCATTAGCTGGTTCCCGGGACGAAGCTTTCTTT; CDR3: CAISALAGSRDEAFF
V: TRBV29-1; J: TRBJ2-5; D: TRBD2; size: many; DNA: TGCAGCGTTGAAGACGGACTAGCGGGAGACCGAGAGACCCAGTACTTC; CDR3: CSVEDGLAGDRETQYF
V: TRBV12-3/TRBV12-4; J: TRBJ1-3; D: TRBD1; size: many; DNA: TGTGCCAGCAGCCCGGGACAGAGTGGAAACACCATATATTTT; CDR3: CASSPGQSGNTIYF
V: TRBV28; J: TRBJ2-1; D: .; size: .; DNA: TGTGCCAGCAGTTTTAGTAGCCAGGCTGAGCAGTTCTTC; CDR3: CASSFSSQAEQFF
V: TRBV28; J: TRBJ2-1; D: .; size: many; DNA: TGTGCCAGCAGTCCTCCGGGACGACAGAGGGATGAGCAGTTCTTC; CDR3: CASSPPGRQRDEQFF
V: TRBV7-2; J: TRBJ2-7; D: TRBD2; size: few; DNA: TGTGCCAGCAGCCTCGATCGCCCGGGACTAGCGGGTTCCGAGCAGTACTTC; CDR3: CASSLDRPGLAGSEQYF
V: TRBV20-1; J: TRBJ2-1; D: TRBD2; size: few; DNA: TGCAGGGCAGCTAGGGAGGGATCTAACTACAATGAGCAGTTCTTC; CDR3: CRAAREGSNYNEQFF
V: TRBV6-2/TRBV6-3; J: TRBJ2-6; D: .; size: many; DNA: TGTGCCAGCAGTTACCAAGAAGCCAACGTCCTGACTTTC; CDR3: CASSYQEANVLTF
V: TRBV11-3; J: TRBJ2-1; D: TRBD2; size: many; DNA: TGTGCCAGCAGCTTAGTAGCGGGAGGGCCCCATGAGCAGTTCTTC; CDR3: CASSLVAGGPHEQFF
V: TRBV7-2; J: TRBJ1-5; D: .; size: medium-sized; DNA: TGTGCCAGCAGCCCCAGGACGGGGAATCAGCCCCAGCATTTT; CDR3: CASSPRTGNQPQHF
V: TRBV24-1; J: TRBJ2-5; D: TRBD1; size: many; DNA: TGTGCCACCAGTGATCCTTCGACAGGGAAAGAGACCCAGTACTTC; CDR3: CATSDPSTGKETQYF
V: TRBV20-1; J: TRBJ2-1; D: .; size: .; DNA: TGCAGTGCCGAAGGTGGGGCGGGATCCTACAATGAGCAGTTCTTC; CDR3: CSAEGGAGSYNEQFF
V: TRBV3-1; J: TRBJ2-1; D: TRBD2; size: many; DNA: TGTGCCAGCAGCCAATTCCGACTAGCGGGGTACAATGAGCAGTTCTTC; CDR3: CASSQFRLAGYNEQFF
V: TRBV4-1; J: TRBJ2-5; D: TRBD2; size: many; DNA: TGCGCCAGCAGCCAAGACCCGGGAGGAAAAGAGACCCAGTACTTC; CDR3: CASSQDPGGKETQYF
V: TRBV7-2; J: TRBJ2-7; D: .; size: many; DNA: TGTGCCAGCAGCTTAGATCGCATTAGCTCCTACGAGCAGTACTTC; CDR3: CASSLDRISSYEQYF
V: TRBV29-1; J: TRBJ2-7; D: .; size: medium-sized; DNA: TGCAGCGTTTATACGGGACGGACCTACGAGCAGTACTTC; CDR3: CSVYTGRTYEQYF
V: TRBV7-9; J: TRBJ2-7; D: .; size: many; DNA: TGTGCCAGCAGCAAAGAGCTCGGCTTTGTATACTTC; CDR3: CASSKELGFVYF
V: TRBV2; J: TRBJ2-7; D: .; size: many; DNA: TGTGCCAGCAGTGAAGTCTTAGAGGTGCAGTACTTC; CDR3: CASSEVLEVQYF
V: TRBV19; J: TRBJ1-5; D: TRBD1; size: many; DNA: TGTGCCAGTAGTACCAGAGACAGGGGCAATCAGCCCCAGCATTTT; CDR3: CASSTRDRGNQPQHF
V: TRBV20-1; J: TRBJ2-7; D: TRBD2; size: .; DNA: TGCAGTGCTAGAGTCCCGGGGGGGGAGCCGCGCTACGAGCAGTACTTC; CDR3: CSARVPGGEPRYEQYF
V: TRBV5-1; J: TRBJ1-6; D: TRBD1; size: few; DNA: TGCGCCAGCAGCCTTGGGACAGAGGAGACCCTCCACTTT; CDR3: CASSLGTEETLHF
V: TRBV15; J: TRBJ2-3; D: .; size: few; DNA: TGTGCCAGCAATTCAGGGGACACAGATACGCAGTATTTT; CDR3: CASNSGDTDTQYF
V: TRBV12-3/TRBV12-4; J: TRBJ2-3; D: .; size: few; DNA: TGTGCCAGCAGAGTGGGAGGAGATACGCAGTATTTT; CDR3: CASRVGGDTQYF
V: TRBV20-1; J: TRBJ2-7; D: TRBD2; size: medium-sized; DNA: TGCAGTGCTAGCGATTTTGGCACTAGCGGGAGTGACGAGCAGTACTTC; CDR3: CSASDFGTSGSDEQYF
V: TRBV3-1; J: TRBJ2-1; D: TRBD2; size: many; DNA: TGTGCCAGCCGCGGCGGGGGGTTCAATGAGCAGTTCTTC; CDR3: CASRGGGFNEQFF
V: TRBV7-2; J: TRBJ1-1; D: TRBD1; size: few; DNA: TGTGCCAGCAGCCCCCGGGACAGGGACACTGAAGCTTTCTTT; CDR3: CASSPRDRDTEAFF
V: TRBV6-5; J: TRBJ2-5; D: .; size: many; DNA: TGTGCCAGCAGTTACGGGACTGGTAAAGAGACCCAGTACTTC; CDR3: CASSYGTGKETQYF
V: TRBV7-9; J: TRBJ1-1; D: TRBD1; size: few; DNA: TGTGCCAGCAGCCTGAAGGGACAGGGGACTGAAGCTTTCTTT; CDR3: CASSLKGQGTEAFF
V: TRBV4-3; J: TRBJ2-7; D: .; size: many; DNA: TGCGCCAGCAGCCGGTTGACAGGCCCGACCTACGAGCAGTACTTC; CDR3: CASSRLTGPTYEQYF
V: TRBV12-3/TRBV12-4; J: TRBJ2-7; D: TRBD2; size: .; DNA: TGTGCCAGCAGTTGGACTAGCGGGAGTTACGAGCAGTACTTC; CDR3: CASSWTSGSYEQYF
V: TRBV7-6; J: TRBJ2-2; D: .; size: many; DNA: TGTGCCAGCAGCTTATTGGCTTCGATAACCGGGGAGCTGTTTTTT; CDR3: CASSLLASITGELFF
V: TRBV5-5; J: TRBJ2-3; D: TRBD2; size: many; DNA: TGTGCCAGCAGCTCTCGCTCTAGCGGGAGTATAGTAGATACGCAGTATTTT; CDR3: CASSSRSSGSIVDTQYF
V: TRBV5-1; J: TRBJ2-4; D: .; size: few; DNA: TGCGCCAGCAGCTTAGCGGGTCTATCCAAAAACATTCAGTACTTC; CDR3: CASSLAGLSKNIQYF
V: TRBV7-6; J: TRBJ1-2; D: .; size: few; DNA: TGTGCCAGCAGCTTAGGGCCCGCTAACTATGGCTACACCTTC; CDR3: CASSLGPANYGYTF
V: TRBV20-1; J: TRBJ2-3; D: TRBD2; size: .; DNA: TGCAGTGCTAGAGGTCCGGGACTACGCACAGATACGCAGTATTTT; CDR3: CSARGPGLRTDTQYF
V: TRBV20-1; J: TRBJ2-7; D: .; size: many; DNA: TGCAGTGCTAGACAAGATGAGGGCGGATACGAGCAGTACTTC; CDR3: CSARQDEGGYEQYF